This T cell receptor beta chain comes out of a study of T cells in Graves' hyperthyroidism and ophthalmopathy. Study observations and caveats: Before onset, ophthalmopathy was predicted by the model a median about six months earlier. Clonotypes that were expanded in thyroid above 0.001 mostly appeared in blood too.

Amplification of TCR beta CDR3 regions was performed using RNA transcripts as template. The study used the HTBI primer set for a first-round RT-PCR of the TCR CDR3. From the multiplex PCR reads, TCRdb called clonotypes with MiXCR, one entry per CDR3 protein. The sample records fewer than 750,000 distinct CDR3 sequences, about 14% being singletons. The diagnoses drew upon clinical symptoms, serum thyroxine and TRAb, thyroid ultrasound and orbital computed tomography. PBMCs were collected from an approximately 9.5 ml volume of fresh peripheral blood. A word on this clonotype: What it binds is unknown.

Germline V gene lookup returns CDR1 MGHRA and CDR2 YSYEKL. The CDR3 totals 13 residues. The V gene lost 1 base and the J gene lost 8 bases, with 11 bases spanning the gap. The rearrangement uses TRBV4-1 and TRBJ1-1, with D tentatively TRBD1 (6 bases). The sequence derives from a woman in her 50s with Graves' ophthalmopathy. Sequenced input: blood. CDR3 region: CASSQGQDSEAFF. CDR3 bases: TGCGCCAGCAGCCAAGGACAGGATTCGGAAGCTTTCTTT.